The rows below give T cell receptor beta chains drawn from one sample of a study of blood T cell repertoires in COVID-19. Only in-frame clones appear in the TCRdb table, and some are missing; sequencing was by immunoSEQ multiplex PCR. Altogether 100,000 to 150,000 clones are present, more than 85% being singletons, with the ten largest covering approximately 4.5%. Sample: peripheral blood. The receptors shown here come from a man in his 60s with COVID-19, enrolled during active disease. Both conserved end residues are part of each CDR3. D genes are given only for firm matches. A row's size may be missing; if present it is once, few, many or a size class.

d_gene,abundance,v_gene,j_gene,CDR3aa,CDR3nt
TRBD1,NA,TRBV3-1/TRBV3-2,TRBJ2-7,CASSPTKPTGTGGRQYF,TGTGCCAGCAGCCCCACTAAACCGACCGGGACAGGGGGAAGGCAGTACTTC
NA,NA,TRBV9,TRBJ1-5,CASSETGFGQPQHF,TGTGCCAGCAGCGAGACAGGATTTGGTCAGCCCCAGCATTTT
TRBD2,NA,TRBV3-1/TRBV3-2,TRBJ2-1,CASQRGGGPSYNEQFF,TGTGCCAGCCAAAGGGGCGGGGGGCCCTCCTACAATGAGCAGTTCTTC
TRBD1,NA,TRBV7-6,TRBJ2-3,CASSPQSAGGVPDTQYF,TGTGCCAGCAGCCCCCAGTCGGCAGGGGGCGTTCCAGATACGCAGTATTTT
NA,NA,TRBV5-2,TRBJ1-2,CAINHLGEYERTYGYTF,TGTGCCATCAACCATCTCGGAGAGTACGAAAGAACCTATGGCTACACCTTC
TRBD2,NA,TRBV7-3,TRBJ2-3,CASSLNSGGDTQYF,TGTGCCAGCAGCTTAAATTCGGGAGGAGATACGCAGTATTTT
NA,NA,TRBV3-1/TRBV3-2,TRBJ1-4,CASSQDPGRGEKLFF,TGTGCCAGCAGCCAAGACCCTGGGAGGGGTGAAAAACTGTTTTTT
TRBD1,few,TRBV19,TRBJ1-5,CATSPDRGASPQHF,TGTGCCACCTCCCCTGACAGGGGTGCCTCGCCCCAGCATTTT
TRBD2,NA,TRBV7-3,TRBJ2-5,CASSVGLAGVETQYF,TGTGCCAGCAGCGTGGGACTAGCGGGGGTAGAGACCCAGTACTTC
NA,NA,TRBV14,TRBJ1-4,CASSQDPRAGRPTREKLFF,TGTGCCAGCAGCCAAGATCCAAGGGCGGGCAGGCCCACCCGTGAAAAACTGTTTTTT
TRBD1,NA,TRBV6-1,TRBJ1-2,CASSEDGTGYGYTF,TGTGCCAGCAGTGAGGACGGGACAGGGTATGGCTACACCTTC
TRBD1,NA,TRBV7-6,TRBJ2-7,CASSPGTGVYEQYF,TGTGCCAGCAGCCCGGGGACAGGGGTCTACGAGCAGTACTTC
TRBD1,NA,TRBV6-2/TRBV6-3,TRBJ1-2,CASTPSTGAGYTF,TGTGCCAGCACCCCGAGCACAGGGGCTGGCTACACCTTC
NA,NA,TRBV5-1,TRBJ1-2,CASSLEIGALYGYTF,TGCGCCAGCAGCTTGGAGATAGGGGCGCTCTATGGCTACACCTTC
TRBD1,NA,TRBV11-2,TRBJ2-2,CASSLSRDRGPGELFF,TGTGCCAGCAGCTTATCTCGGGACAGGGGACCCGGGGAGCTGTTTTTT
TRBD1,NA,TRBV10-3,TRBJ2-4,CAISDGTEGGQYF,TGTGCCATCAGTGACGGGACAGAGGGCGGTCAGTACTTC
NA,NA,TRBV7-2,TRBJ2-5,CASSRGGRGETQYF,TGTGCCAGCAGCAGGGGGGGGAGGGGAGAGACCCAGTACTTC
TRBD1,NA,TRBV10-3,TRBJ1-1,CAISVGQGMNTEAFF,TGTGCCATCAGTGTAGGACAGGGGATGAACACTGAAGCTTTCTTT
NA,NA,TRBV3-1/TRBV3-2,TRBJ1-2,CASSQDEQGSDYGYTF,TGTGCCAGCAGCCAAGATGAACAGGGATCTGACTATGGCTACACCTTC
NA,NA,TRBV6-5,TRBJ1-1,CASSSGAMNTEAFF,TGTGCCAGCAGTTCTGGAGCTATGAACACTGAAGCTTTCTTT
TRBD2,NA,TRBV19,TRBJ2-2,CATAETGGSGELFF,TGTGCCACCGCCGAGACGGGGGGGAGCGGGGAGCTGTTTTTT
NA,few,TRBV6-2/TRBV6-3,TRBJ1-5,CASSSTRSNQPQHF,TGTGCCAGCAGTTCGACCAGGAGCAATCAGCCCCAGCATTTT
NA,once,TRBV27,TRBJ1-2,CASSSQGHSRAGGYTF,TGTGCCAGCAGTTCGCAGGGCCACTCGAGAGCGGGTGGCTACACCTTC
NA,once,TRBV5-1,TRBJ1-6,CASSPYGGTYNSPLHF,TGCGCCAGCAGCCCGTACGGAGGCACCTATAATTCACCCCTCCACTTT
NA,NA,TRBV5-1,TRBJ2-5,CASSRASLQETQYF,TGCGCCAGCAGCCGCGCTAGCCTCCAAGAGACCCAGTACTTC
TRBD1,NA,TRBV25-1,TRBJ2-5,CASSRRGGRGVETQYF,TGTGCCAGCAGTCGTCGAGGGGGCCGTGGGGTAGAGACCCAGTACTTC
NA,NA,TRBV28,TRBJ2-3,CASSYSGGTDTQYF,TGTGCCAGCAGTTACTCGGGGGGCACAGATACGCAGTATTTT
NA,NA,TRBV7-3,TRBJ2-1,CASSLKQGRGNEQFF,TGTGCCAGCAGCTTAAAACAGGGTAGGGGCAATGAGCAGTTCTTC
TRBD2,NA,TRBV9,TRBJ2-1,CASSGGNYYNEQFF,TGTGCCAGCTCGGGGGGGAACTATTACAATGAGCAGTTCTTC
NA,NA,TRBV12-3/TRBV12-4,TRBJ1-5,CASRGATGQPQHF,TGTGCCAGCAGAGGGGCGACTGGTCAGCCCCAGCATTTT
NA,NA,TRBV2,TRBJ1-2,CASSDPTIGGYTF,TGTGCCAGCAGTGACCCAACAATCGGGGGCTACACCTTC
NA,NA,TRBV7-8,TRBJ1-3,CASSQREINTIYF,TGTGCCAGCAGCCAAAGAGAAATAAACACCATATATTTT
TRBD1,NA,TRBV7-2,TRBJ2-1,CASSPGQGAFNEQFF,TGTGCCAGCAGCCCGGGACAGGGGGCTTTTAATGAGCAGTTCTTC
TRBD1,NA,TRBV29-1,TRBJ2-1,CSVGTGLGYNEQFF,TGCAGCGTTGGGACAGGGTTGGGGTACAATGAGCAGTTCTTC
NA,NA,TRBV5-6,TRBJ1-2,CASSQAQRGTDSTF,TGTGCCAGCAGTCAAGCTCAGAGGGGGACCGATTCCACCTTC
NA,NA,TRBV7-8,TRBJ1-1,CASTPVGAGINTEAFF,TGTGCCAGCACCCCAGTGGGGGCAGGGATCAACACTGAAGCTTTCTTT
NA,NA,TRBV27,TRBJ2-4,CASSPYRDTVQYF,TGTGCCAGCAGTCCCTACAGGGACACGGTTCAGTACTTC
TRBD1,NA,TRBV6-6,TRBJ1-3,CASEQGRSSGNTIYF,TGTGCCAGCGAACAGGGGCGAAGCTCTGGAAACACCATATATTTT
NA,NA,TRBV7-9,TRBJ2-3,CASSLRLAADTQYF,TGTGCCAGCAGCTTACGTCTGGCCGCAGATACGCAGTATTTT
TRBD2,NA,TRBV5-4,TRBJ2-3,CASSLAGGRADTQYF,TGTGCCAGCAGCTTGGCGGGGGGAAGGGCAGATACGCAGTATTTT
NA,NA,TRBV9,TRBJ1-6,CASSVDGQAGNSPLHF,TGTGCCAGCAGCGTAGATGGGCAGGCCGGAAATTCACCCCTCCACTTT
TRBD1,NA,TRBV25-1,TRBJ1-3,CASSDPRTGSGNTIYF,TGTGCCAGCAGTGACCCCAGGACAGGCTCTGGAAACACCATATATTTT
TRBD1,NA,TRBV27,TRBJ1-1,CASSLSGTGDSNTEAFF,TGTGCCAGCAGTTTATCCGGGACAGGGGATTCGAACACTGAAGCTTTCTTT
NA,NA,TRBV9,TRBJ1-6,CASSLRTEPSPLHF,TGTGCCAGCAGTCTTAGGACAGAACCTTCACCCCTCCACTTT
NA,NA,TRBV6-2/TRBV6-3,TRBJ2-7,CASSYGGTLSYEQYF,TGTGCCAGCAGTTACGGAGGAACCCTCTCCTACGAGCAGTACTTC
NA,NA,TRBV5-8,TRBJ2-7,CASSLSRNSYEQYF,TGTGCCAGCAGCTTGTCCAGGAATTCCTACGAGCAGTACTTC